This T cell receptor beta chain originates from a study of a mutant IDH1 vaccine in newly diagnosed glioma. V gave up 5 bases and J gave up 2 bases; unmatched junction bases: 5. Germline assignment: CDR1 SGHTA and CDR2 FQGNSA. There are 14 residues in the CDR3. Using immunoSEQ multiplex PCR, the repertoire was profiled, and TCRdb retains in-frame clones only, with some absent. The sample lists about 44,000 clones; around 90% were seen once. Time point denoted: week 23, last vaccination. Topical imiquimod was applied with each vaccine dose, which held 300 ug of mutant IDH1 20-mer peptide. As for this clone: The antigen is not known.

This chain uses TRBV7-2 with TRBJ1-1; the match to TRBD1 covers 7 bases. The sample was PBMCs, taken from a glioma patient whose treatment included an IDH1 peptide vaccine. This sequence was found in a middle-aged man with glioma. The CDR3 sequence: CASSQGQVNTEAFF. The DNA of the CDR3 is TGTGCCAGCAGCCAAGGACAGGTCAACACTGAAGCTTTCTTT.